This T cell receptor beta chain is from a study of T cell repertoires in cytomegalovirus infection. Study information: Signatures in public TCR beta sequences pointed to both CMV infection and matching HLA type. General study findings and limits: CMV-specific TCR beta clonotypes restricted by HLA-C were the ones dominating the ex vivo response. Cumulative public TCR beta family frequency identified CMV carriers with the relevant HLA.

V dropped 4 bases and J dropped 1 base, with 10 bases sitting between them. Germline V gene sequence: CDR1 SQVTM, CDR2 ANQGSEA. This CDR3 contains 13 residues. This clonotype was observed a handful of times. As yet, its antigen is unknown. Each CDR3 protein is one row after TCRdb ran MiXCR on the reads. This table has around 740,000 distinct CDR3 sequences, less than 40% appearing once. The sample taken for sequencing was PBMCs. The chain joins TRBV29-1 to TRBJ2-5, with D unclear. This sequence was found in a human donor in good health (CMV status not recorded). Some clones in this sample may be carry-over from other donors' samples. The CDR3 sequence: CSVASTAQETQYF. Here the CDR3 DNA reads TGCAGCGTTGCTTCCACGGCCCAAGAGACCCAGTACTTC.